Listed below are T cell receptor beta chains from one sample, sequenced in a study of cytomegalovirus exposure and HLA in healthy donors. Sequenced by immunoSEQ multiplex PCR; TCRdb stores in-frame clones only, minus some. Found here are around 98,000 clones, more than 60% of them singletons; the top ten hold roughly 8%. Sequences were obtained from PBMCs. All receptors derive from a human donor in good health. The CDR3 runs from the conserved cysteine through the conserved F or W. A D gene is named only where the DNA matches it firmly. Rows give clone size only sometimes, using once, few, many, or a class for an expanded clone.

clone_size: -
d_call: -
j_call: TRBJ1-1
v_call: TRBV7-8
cdr3_aa: CASSLIRGTEAFF
cdr3_nt: TGTGCCAGCAGCTTAATCAGGGGCACTGAAGCTTTCTTT

clone_size: -
d_call: TRBD1
j_call: TRBJ1-5
v_call: TRBV19
cdr3_aa: CASSKGDRDNQPQHF
cdr3_nt: TGTGCCAGTAGTAAGGGGGACAGGGACAATCAGCCCCAGCATTTT

clone_size: -
d_call: -
j_call: TRBJ1-5
v_call: TRBV10-2
cdr3_aa: CASSEQRSQPQHF
cdr3_nt: TGCGCCAGCAGTGAGCAAAGGAGTCAGCCCCAGCATTTT

clone_size: -
d_call: -
j_call: TRBJ2-3
v_call: TRBV5-4
cdr3_aa: CASSLRFTDTQYF
cdr3_nt: TGTGCCAGCAGCTTGCGTTTCACAGATACGCAGTATTTT

clone_size: -
d_call: -
j_call: TRBJ1-2
v_call: TRBV9
cdr3_aa: CASSSTTVTGGYTF
cdr3_nt: TGTGCCAGCAGCTCCACGACCGTGACGGGGGGCTACACCTTC

clone_size: once
d_call: -
j_call: TRBJ1-1
v_call: TRBV7-9
cdr3_aa: CASSSRGSDTEAFF
cdr3_nt: TGTGCCAGCAGCTCCCGGGGGTCTGACACTGAAGCTTTCTTT

clone_size: -
d_call: TRBD2
j_call: TRBJ2-7
v_call: TRBV7-2
cdr3_aa: CASIPGPSGSIRGEEQYF
cdr3_nt: TGTGCCAGCATCCCCGGCCCTAGCGGGAGCATCCGCGGGGAGGAGCAGTACTTC

clone_size: -
d_call: -
j_call: TRBJ1-1
v_call: TRBV19
cdr3_aa: CASSPLGGNTEAFF
cdr3_nt: TGTGCCAGTAGTCCCCTCGGAGGGAACACTGAAGCTTTCTTT

clone_size: -
d_call: -
j_call: TRBJ1-1
v_call: TRBV15
cdr3_aa: CATSRVPPGGNTEAFF
cdr3_nt: TGTGCCACCAGCAGAGTCCCCCCCGGAGGGAACACTGAAGCTTTCTTT

clone_size: -
d_call: TRBD1
j_call: TRBJ1-1
v_call: TRBV27
cdr3_aa: CASSTWTGGAFF
cdr3_nt: TGTGCCAGCAGTACCTGGACAGGTGGGGCTTTCTTT

clone_size: -
d_call: TRBD1
j_call: TRBJ1-2
v_call: TRBV7-8
cdr3_aa: CASTRDRTNCGYTF
cdr3_nt: TGTGCCAGCACCCGGGACAGGACTAACTGTGGCTACACCTTC

clone_size: -
d_call: TRBD1
j_call: TRBJ1-2
v_call: TRBV6-1
cdr3_aa: CASSETSRGSGYTF
cdr3_nt: TGTGCCAGCAGTGAAACGTCCAGGGGGTCCGGCTACACCTTC

clone_size: -
d_call: TRBD2
j_call: TRBJ2-4
v_call: TRBV7-2
cdr3_aa: CASSSTGGRGKNIQYF
cdr3_nt: TGTGCCAGCAGCTCGACGGGAGGCCGGGGCAAAAACATTCAGTACTTC

clone_size: many
d_call: -
j_call: TRBJ1-5
v_call: TRBV5-6
cdr3_aa: CASSLTGSGNQPQHF
cdr3_nt: TGTGCCAGCAGCTTGACAGGGTCGGGCAATCAGCCCCAGCATTTT

clone_size: -
d_call: -
j_call: TRBJ1-1
v_call: TRBV7-9
cdr3_aa: CASSLASGFGGLNTEAFF
cdr3_nt: TGTGCCAGCAGCTTAGCTTCAGGGTTTGGTGGTCTGAACACTGAAGCTTTCTTT

clone_size: -
d_call: -
j_call: TRBJ1-3
v_call: TRBV19
cdr3_aa: CASSIAGYSGNTIYF
cdr3_nt: TGTGCCAGTAGTATCGCAGGGTACTCTGGAAACACCATATATTTT

clone_size: -
d_call: TRBD2
j_call: TRBJ2-7
v_call: TRBV19
cdr3_aa: CASSMGAGPYEQYF
cdr3_nt: TGTGCCAGTAGTATGGGAGCGGGACCCTACGAGCAGTACTTC

clone_size: -
d_call: -
j_call: TRBJ2-1
v_call: TRBV6-4
cdr3_aa: CASSVSLSSYNEQFF
cdr3_nt: TGTGCCAGCAGCGTTAGCCTAAGCTCCTACAATGAGCAGTTCTTC

clone_size: -
d_call: TRBD2
j_call: TRBJ2-1
v_call: TRBV7-9
cdr3_aa: CASSLDLAGSDEQFF
cdr3_nt: TGTGCCAGCAGCTTAGACCTAGCGGGGAGTGATGAGCAGTTCTTC

clone_size: -
d_call: -
j_call: TRBJ1-1
v_call: TRBV9
cdr3_aa: CASSVAGGGNTEAFF
cdr3_nt: TGTGCCAGCAGCGTAGCTGGGGGAGGGAACACTGAAGCTTTCTTT

clone_size: -
d_call: TRBD2
j_call: TRBJ2-1
v_call: TRBV5-4
cdr3_aa: CASSLMAGGANEQFF
cdr3_nt: TGTGCCAGCAGCTTGATGGCGGGGGGTGCCAATGAGCAGTTCTTC

clone_size: -
d_call: -
j_call: TRBJ1-2
v_call: TRBV6-4
cdr3_aa: CASSEETGPYGYTF
cdr3_nt: TGTGCCAGCAGTGAAGAGACAGGACCCTATGGCTACACCTTC

clone_size: -
d_call: TRBD2
j_call: TRBJ2-3
v_call: TRBV7-2
cdr3_aa: CASSLGAASGDLADTQYF
cdr3_nt: TGTGCCAGCAGCTTAGGGGCGGCTAGCGGGGACCTGGCAGATACGCAGTATTTT

clone_size: -
d_call: TRBD2
j_call: TRBJ2-1
v_call: TRBV7-9
cdr3_aa: CASSPYSGTSGSGNEQFF
cdr3_nt: TGTGCCAGCAGCCCCTACTCCGGGACTAGCGGGTCGGGCAATGAGCAGTTCTTC

clone_size: -
d_call: TRBD2
j_call: TRBJ2-7
v_call: TRBV20-1
cdr3_aa: CSASTSGEYF
cdr3_nt: TGCAGTGCGTCCACTAGCGGAGAGTACTTC

clone_size: -
d_call: TRBD1
j_call: TRBJ1-3
v_call: TRBV11-2
cdr3_aa: CASSFARTGSSGNTIYF
cdr3_nt: TGTGCCAGCAGCTTTGCTAGGACAGGAAGCTCTGGAAACACCATATATTTT

clone_size: few
d_call: TRBD2
j_call: TRBJ2-7
v_call: TRBV4-1
cdr3_aa: CASSQDLNLAGDEQYF
cdr3_nt: TGCGCCAGCAGCCAAGATCTCAATCTAGCGGGGGACGAGCAGTACTTC

clone_size: -
d_call: TRBD2
j_call: TRBJ2-7
v_call: TRBV12-5
cdr3_aa: CASGYSGRSQGQYF
cdr3_nt: TGTGCTAGTGGTTATAGCGGGAGGAGTCAAGGGCAGTACTTC

clone_size: few
d_call: -
j_call: TRBJ2-1
v_call: TRBV5-6
cdr3_aa: CASSVVVRVGYNEQFF
cdr3_nt: TGTGCCAGCAGCGTCGTAGTGAGGGTAGGATACAATGAGCAGTTCTTC

clone_size: -
d_call: -
j_call: TRBJ1-1
v_call: TRBV9
cdr3_aa: CASSLGVGRDTEAFF
cdr3_nt: TGTGCCAGCAGCCTCGGAGTCGGTCGGGACACTGAAGCTTTCTTT

clone_size: -
d_call: TRBD2
j_call: TRBJ2-7
v_call: TRBV7-8
cdr3_aa: CASSSALAASAYEQYF
cdr3_nt: TGTGCCAGCAGCTCCGCACTAGCGGCGTCTGCCTACGAGCAGTACTTC

clone_size: few
d_call: -
j_call: TRBJ2-7
v_call: TRBV25-1
cdr3_aa: CASSESGWDSYEQYF
cdr3_nt: TGTGCCAGCAGTGAATCAGGGTGGGACTCCTACGAGCAGTACTTC

clone_size: -
d_call: TRBD1
j_call: TRBJ1-2
v_call: TRBV7-9
cdr3_aa: CASSPWTGPNSEYGYTF
cdr3_nt: TGTGCCAGCAGCCCATGGACAGGCCCTAACTCCGAGTATGGCTACACCTTC

clone_size: -
d_call: TRBD1
j_call: TRBJ2-7
v_call: TRBV10-3
cdr3_aa: CAISESSGGQGHYEQYF
cdr3_nt: TGTGCCATCAGTGAGAGTTCAGGGGGACAGGGCCACTACGAGCAGTACTTC

clone_size: -
d_call: -
j_call: TRBJ2-7
v_call: TRBV5-1
cdr3_aa: CASSSDSVSYEQYF
cdr3_nt: TGCGCCAGCAGCTCCGACAGCGTCTCCTACGAGCAGTACTTC

clone_size: few
d_call: TRBD2
j_call: TRBJ2-7
v_call: TRBV7-9
cdr3_aa: CASSSREALSYEQYF
cdr3_nt: TGTGCCAGCAGCTCCCGGGAGGCCCTCTCCTACGAGCAGTACTTC

clone_size: once
d_call: TRBD1
j_call: TRBJ1-1
v_call: TRBV14
cdr3_aa: CASSQVRGRTEAFF
cdr3_nt: TGTGCCAGCAGCCAGGTCAGGGGGAGGACTGAAGCTTTCTTT

clone_size: -
d_call: -
j_call: TRBJ2-7
v_call: TRBV7-9
cdr3_aa: CSSSPVANEQYF
cdr3_nt: TGTTCCAGCAGCCCGGTCGCGAACGAGCAGTACTTC

clone_size: -
d_call: -
j_call: TRBJ2-7
v_call: TRBV12-5
cdr3_aa: CASGFSPNYRDSIYEQYF
cdr3_nt: TGTGCTAGTGGTTTTTCCCCGAATTACCGGGACTCTATCTACGAGCAGTACTTC

clone_size: once
d_call: -
j_call: TRBJ1-6
v_call: TRBV7-2
cdr3_aa: CASSLAGGAWDNSPLHF
cdr3_nt: TGTGCCAGCAGCTTAGCTGGAGGCGCGTGGGATAATTCACCCCTCCACTTT

clone_size: -
d_call: TRBD1
j_call: TRBJ2-7
v_call: TRBV10-2
cdr3_aa: CASRGTGRDHEQYF
cdr3_nt: TGCGCCAGCAGGGGGACAGGGAGAGACCACGAGCAGTACTTC

clone_size: -
d_call: TRBD1
j_call: TRBJ1-1
v_call: TRBV19
cdr3_aa: CASSIGQGVPAFF
cdr3_nt: TGTGCCAGTAGTATTGGACAGGGCGTTCCAGCTTTCTTT

clone_size: -
d_call: -
j_call: TRBJ2-1
v_call: TRBV5-1
cdr3_aa: CASSFQYNEQFF
cdr3_nt: TGCGCCAGCAGCTTTCAGTACAATGAGCAGTTCTTC

clone_size: -
d_call: TRBD2
j_call: TRBJ2-1
v_call: TRBV2
cdr3_aa: CASSERILTSVTGNEQFF
cdr3_nt: TGTGCCAGCAGTGAGAGGATTTTAACTAGCGTAACAGGCAATGAGCAGTTCTTC